This T cell receptor beta chain came from a study of shared clonotypes between healthy human individuals. In germline, CDR1 is SGHTA, CDR2 FQGTGA. V was pared by 3 bases and J by 5 bases, with 12 bases of the junction left unmatched. The CDR3 has 16 amino acids. TCRdb's table, derived via immunoSEQ multiplex PCR, lists solely in-frame clones and lacks some. The data contain over 2 million clones, 85% to 95% of them singletons. Positively selected for CCR7, the CD45RO-negative cells used as naive CD8 cells excluded terminally differentiated effector memory CD45RA+ cells. The source is a man younger than 35 in good health. Sequenced input: naive CD8+ T cells sorted from blood. This sequence joins TRBV7-3 and TRBJ2-5; TRBD1 aligns across 7 bases. CDR3 amino acids: CASSLVAGGRLETQYF. The CDR3 DNA reads TGTGCCAGCAGCTTGGTCGCAGGGGGACGATTGGAGACCCAGTACTTC. Full variable domain (rest looked up from reference TRBV7-3 and TRBJ2-5): GAGVSQTPSNKVTEKGKYVELRCDPISGHTALYWYRQSLGQGPEFLIYFQGTGAADDSGLPNDRFFAVRPEGSVSTLKIQRTERGDSAVYLCASSLVAGGRLETQYFGPGTRLLVL.